This entry lists 4 T cell receptor beta chains sequenced from one sample in a study of blood T cells in healthy people across ages. With a J-beta primer mix and a sample-barcoded 5' primer, a second PCR ran about 6 to 11 cycles. One entry per CDR3 protein, called by TCRdb with MiXCR from the 5' RACE reads. The sample records some 290,000 distinct CDR3 sequences, around 30% being singletons. Sequenced: blood. The receptors were sampled from a woman between 65 and 79 years old in good health.

The rearrangement links TRBV4-1 to TRBJ2-1; 9 bases are shared with TRBD2. Germline V gene lookup returns CDR1 MGHRA and CDR2 YSYEKL. Trimming at V came to 2 bases and at J to 4 bases, leaving 6 bases not matched to a gene. The CDR3 spans 16 residues. DNA of the CDR3: TGCGCCAGCAGCCAACCTCTTAGCGGGAGATACAATGAGCAGTTCTTC. It is translated as CASSQPLSGRYNEQFF.

This clonotype was counted between two and nine times. The V call is TRBV6-5, the J call TRBJ1-5; D remains ambiguous. The germline V gene has CDR1 MNHEY and CDR2 SVGAGI. This CDR3 is built from 14 residues. V gave up 0 bases and J gave up 10 bases, with 13 bases separating them. DNA of the CDR3: TGTGCCAGCAGTTACTCCGGACGGCTTGAACCCCAGCATTTT. This gives the protein CASSYSGRLEPQHF.

This clonotype has a handful of counts. The V and J genes are TRBV6-5 and TRBJ2-1, with 10 nucleotides matching TRBD1. The closer fit of TRBJ2-7 to the DNA end suggests the J call may be wrong. The length of the CDR3 is 15 residues. CDR1 is MNHEY, CDR2 SVGAGI, per germline. CDR3 nucleotide sequence: TGTGCCAGCAGCCGCCGGGACAGGGGACTCCTTTTGCAGTACTTC. This codes for CASSRRDRGLLLQYF.

The chain combines TRBV28 with TRBJ2-2; no clear D gene. V lost 4 bases and J lost 8, with 5 bases in between. The CDR3 length is 11 residues. Germline assignment: CDR1 MDHEN and CDR2 SYDVKM. CDR3 in amino acids: CASSYVGELFF. CDR3 sequence (DNA): TGTGCCAGCAGTTACGTGGGGGAGCTGTTTTTT.